The TCR beta chain under discussion was sequenced for a study of CXCR3-negative and CXCR3-positive naive CD8 T cells. With regard to this clonotype: Its matching antigen is unknown.

The TRB cDNA libraries were prepared by 5' RACE with UMI labels. After re-calling the 5' RACE reads, TCRdb lists one entry per CDR3 protein, DNA absent. The sample shows roughly 130,000 distinct CDR3 sequences, and around 0.62% sits with its ten largest clones. Germline lookup yields CDR1 SGHTA and CDR2 FQGTGA. The CDR3 sequence is 14 residues long. Study conclusions and caveats: CXCR3-negative naive cells had less hydrophobic TRB CDR3s than did CXCR3-positive naive cells. Naive CXCR3-positive and CXCR3-negative cells shared similar TRBV-TRBJ usage, unlike memory cells.

Source material: naive CXCR3+ CD8+ T cells from blood. Described subset: CD45RO-CCR7+CD27+CD95- naive CD8+ T cells expressing CXCR3 (TNR3+). V usage is TRBV7-3 and J usage is TRBJ2-1; TCRdb gives TRBD2 as the D gene, but with no DNA this cannot be confirmed. This sequence originates from a human donor in good health. Some clones in this sample may be carry-over from other donors' samples. Here the CDR3 reads CASSLTGGLAEQFF.